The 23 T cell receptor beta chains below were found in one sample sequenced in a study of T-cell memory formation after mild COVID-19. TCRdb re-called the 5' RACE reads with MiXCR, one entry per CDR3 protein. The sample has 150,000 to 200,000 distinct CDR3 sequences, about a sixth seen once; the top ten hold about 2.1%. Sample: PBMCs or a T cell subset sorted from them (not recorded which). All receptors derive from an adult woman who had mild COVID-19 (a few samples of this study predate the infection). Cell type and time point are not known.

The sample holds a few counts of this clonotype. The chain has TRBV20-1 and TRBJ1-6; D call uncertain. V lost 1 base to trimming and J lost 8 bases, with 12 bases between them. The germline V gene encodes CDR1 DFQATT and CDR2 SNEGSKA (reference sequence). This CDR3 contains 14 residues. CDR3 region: CSARVGHPDSPLHF. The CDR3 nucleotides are TGCAGTGCTAGAGTAGGGCATCCTGATTCACCCCTCCACTTT.

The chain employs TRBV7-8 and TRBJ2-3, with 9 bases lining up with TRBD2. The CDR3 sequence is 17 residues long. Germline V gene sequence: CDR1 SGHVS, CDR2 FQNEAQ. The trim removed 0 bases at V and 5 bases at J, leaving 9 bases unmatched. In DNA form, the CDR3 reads TGTGCCAGCAGCTTAGCGGGAGTAGCGGGAGTGAGAGATACGCAGTATTTT. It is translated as CASSLAGVAGVRDTQYF.

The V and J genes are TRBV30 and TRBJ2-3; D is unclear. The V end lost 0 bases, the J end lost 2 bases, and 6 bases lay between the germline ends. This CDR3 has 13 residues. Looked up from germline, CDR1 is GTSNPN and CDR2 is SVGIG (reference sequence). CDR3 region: CAWSVLLTDTQYF. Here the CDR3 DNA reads TGTGCCTGGAGTGTTCTACTCACAGATACGCAGTATTTT.

The CDR3 DNA follows: TGTGCCAGCAGCTTAGGATTTTGGGGGGCGGATGAAGCTTTCTTT. It specifies CASSLGFWGADEAFF. The chain combines TRBV7-9 with TRBJ1-1, with TRBD1 as a possible D gene (6 bases). This CDR3 contains 15 residues. The V gene's germline CDR1 is SEHNR and CDR2 FQNEAQ (reference sequence). V lost 1 base, J lost 7 bases, and 16 bases lay in between.

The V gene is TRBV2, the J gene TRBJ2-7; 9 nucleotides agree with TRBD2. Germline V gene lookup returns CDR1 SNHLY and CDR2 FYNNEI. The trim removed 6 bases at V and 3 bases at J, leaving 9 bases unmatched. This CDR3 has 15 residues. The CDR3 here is CASSPVRTSVYEQYF. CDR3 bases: TGTGCCAGCAGCCCTGTTAGGACTAGCGTCTACGAGCAGTACTTC.

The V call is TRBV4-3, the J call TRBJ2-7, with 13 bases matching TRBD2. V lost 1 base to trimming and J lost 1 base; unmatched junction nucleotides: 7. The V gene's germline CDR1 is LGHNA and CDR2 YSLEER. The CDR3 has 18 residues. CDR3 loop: CASSQAPLGLAGSYEQYF. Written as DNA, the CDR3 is TGCGCCAGCAGCCAAGCTCCCCTGGGACTAGCGGGGTCCTACGAGCAGTACTTC.

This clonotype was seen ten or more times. CDR3 in amino acids: CASSLALGSGYNEQFF. The DNA of the CDR3 is TGTGCCAGCAGCTTAGCCCTGGGTAGCGGCTACAATGAGCAGTTCTTC. This chain links TRBV7-2 with TRBJ2-1; weak D call: TRBD2 (6 bases). Germline CDR1 and CDR2: SGHTA and FQGNSA. The CDR3 contains 16 residues. Trimming cost V 0 bases and J 3 bases, with 12 bases left between them.

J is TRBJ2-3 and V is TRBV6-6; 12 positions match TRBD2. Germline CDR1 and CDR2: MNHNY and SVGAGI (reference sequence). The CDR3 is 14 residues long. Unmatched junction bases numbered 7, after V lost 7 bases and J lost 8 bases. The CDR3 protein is CASTLAGGLGTQYF. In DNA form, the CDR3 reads TGTGCCAGCACTCTAGCGGGAGGGCTGGGTACGCAGTATTTT.

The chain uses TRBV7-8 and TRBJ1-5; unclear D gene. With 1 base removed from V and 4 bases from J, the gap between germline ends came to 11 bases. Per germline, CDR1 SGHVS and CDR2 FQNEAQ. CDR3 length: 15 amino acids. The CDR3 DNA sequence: TGTGCCAGCAGCTTAGGGTCGGTTCCAAATCAGCCCCAGCATTTT. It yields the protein CASSLGSVPNQPQHF.

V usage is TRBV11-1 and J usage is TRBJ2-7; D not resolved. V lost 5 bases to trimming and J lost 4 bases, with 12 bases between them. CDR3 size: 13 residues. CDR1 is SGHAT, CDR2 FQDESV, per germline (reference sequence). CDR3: CASSPDVGYEQYF. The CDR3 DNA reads TGTGCCAGCAGCCCAGACGTAGGTTACGAGCAGTACTTC.

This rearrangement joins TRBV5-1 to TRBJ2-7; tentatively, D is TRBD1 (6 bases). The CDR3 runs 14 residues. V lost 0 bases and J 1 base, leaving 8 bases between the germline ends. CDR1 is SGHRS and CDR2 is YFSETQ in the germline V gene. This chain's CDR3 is CASSLAGASYEQYF. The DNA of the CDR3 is TGCGCCAGCAGCTTGGCAGGGGCTTCCTACGAGCAGTACTTC. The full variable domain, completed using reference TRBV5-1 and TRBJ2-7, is KAGVTQTPRYLIKTRGQQVTLSCSPISGHRSVSWYQQTPGQGLQFLFEYFSETQRNKGNFPGRFSGRQFSNSRSEMNVSTLELGDSALYLCASSLAGASYEQYFGPGTRLTVT.

The CDR3 DNA reads as TGTGCCAGCAGTTTGGCAGGGTTGAGCGAGCAGTACTTC. Its protein is CASSLAGLSEQYF. The genes are TRBV12-3 or TRBV12-4 and TRBJ2-7; D is possibly TRBD1 (5 bases). V was clipped by 3 bases and J by 6 bases, with 12 bases between them. The length of the CDR3 is 13 residues.

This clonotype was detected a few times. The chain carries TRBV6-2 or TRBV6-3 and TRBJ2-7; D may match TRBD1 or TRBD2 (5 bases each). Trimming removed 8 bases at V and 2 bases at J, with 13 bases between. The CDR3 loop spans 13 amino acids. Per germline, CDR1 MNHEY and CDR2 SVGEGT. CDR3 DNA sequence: TGTGCCAGCGGGGACCGAGCTCCCTACGAGCAGTACTTC. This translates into CASGDRAPYEQYF.

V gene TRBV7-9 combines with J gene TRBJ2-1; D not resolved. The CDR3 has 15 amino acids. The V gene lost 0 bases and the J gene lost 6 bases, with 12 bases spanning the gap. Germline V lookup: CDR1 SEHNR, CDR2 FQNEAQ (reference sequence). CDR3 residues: CASSLASVLLNEQFF. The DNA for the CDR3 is TGTGCCAGCAGCTTAGCCTCCGTACTCCTCAATGAGCAGTTCTTC.

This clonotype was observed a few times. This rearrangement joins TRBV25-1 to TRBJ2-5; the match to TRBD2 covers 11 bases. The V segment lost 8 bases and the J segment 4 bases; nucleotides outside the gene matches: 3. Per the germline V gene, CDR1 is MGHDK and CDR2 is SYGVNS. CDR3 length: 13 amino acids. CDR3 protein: CASLGLAGETQYF. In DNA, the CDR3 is TGTGCCAGCCTCGGACTAGCGGGAGAGACCCAGTACTTC.

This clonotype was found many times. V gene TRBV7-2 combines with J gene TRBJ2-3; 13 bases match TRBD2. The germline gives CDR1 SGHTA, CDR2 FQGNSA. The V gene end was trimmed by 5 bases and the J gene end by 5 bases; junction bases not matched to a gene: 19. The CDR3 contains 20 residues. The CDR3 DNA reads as TGTGCCAGCAGCCTCCCCCCCACTAGCGGGAGGGCCGGGGTTGAAGATACGCAGTATTTT. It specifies CASSLPPTSGRAGVEDTQYF.

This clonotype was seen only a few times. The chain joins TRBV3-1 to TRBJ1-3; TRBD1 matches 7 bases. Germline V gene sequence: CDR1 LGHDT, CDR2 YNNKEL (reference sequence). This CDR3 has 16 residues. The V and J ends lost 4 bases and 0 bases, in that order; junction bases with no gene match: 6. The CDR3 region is CASSPTDRSSGNTIYF. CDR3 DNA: TGTGCCAGCAGCCCGACGGACAGGAGCTCTGGAAACACCATATATTTT.

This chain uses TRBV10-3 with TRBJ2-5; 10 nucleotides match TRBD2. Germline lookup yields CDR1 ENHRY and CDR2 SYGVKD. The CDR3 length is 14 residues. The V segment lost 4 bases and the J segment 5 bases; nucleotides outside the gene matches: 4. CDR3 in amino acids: CAISGGTSVETQYF. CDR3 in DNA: TGTGCCATCAGTGGTGGGACTAGCGTGGAGACCCAGTACTTC.

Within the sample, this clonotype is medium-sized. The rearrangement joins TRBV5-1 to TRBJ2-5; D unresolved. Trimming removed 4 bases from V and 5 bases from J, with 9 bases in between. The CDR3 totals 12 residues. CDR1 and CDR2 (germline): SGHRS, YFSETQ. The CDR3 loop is CASSHLRETQYF. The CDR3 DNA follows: TGCGCCAGCAGCCACCTACGGGAGACCCAGTACTTC.

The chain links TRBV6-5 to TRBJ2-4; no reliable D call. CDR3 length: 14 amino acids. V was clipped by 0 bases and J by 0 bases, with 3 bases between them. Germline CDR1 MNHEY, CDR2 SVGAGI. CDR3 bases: TGTGCCAGCAGTTACTCGCCAGCCAAAAACATTCAGTACTTC. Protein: CASSYSPAKNIQYF.

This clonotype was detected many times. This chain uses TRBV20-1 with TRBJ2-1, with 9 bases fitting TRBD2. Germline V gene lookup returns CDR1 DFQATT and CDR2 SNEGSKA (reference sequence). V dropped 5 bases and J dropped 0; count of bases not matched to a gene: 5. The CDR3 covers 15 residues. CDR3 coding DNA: TGCAGTGCTGAAACAGCGGGGGGCTCCTACAATGAGCAGTTCTTC. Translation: CSAETAGGSYNEQFF.

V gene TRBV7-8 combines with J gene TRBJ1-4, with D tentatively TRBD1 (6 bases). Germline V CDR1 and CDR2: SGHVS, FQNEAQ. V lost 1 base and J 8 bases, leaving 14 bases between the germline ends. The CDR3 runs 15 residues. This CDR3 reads CASSLEGAGVEKLFF. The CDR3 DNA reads TGTGCCAGCAGCTTAGAGGGTGCAGGGGTCGAAAAACTGTTTTTT.

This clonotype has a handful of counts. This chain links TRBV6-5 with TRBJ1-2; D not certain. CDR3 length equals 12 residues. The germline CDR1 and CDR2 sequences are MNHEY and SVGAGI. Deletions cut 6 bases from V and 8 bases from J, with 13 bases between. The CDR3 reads CASSKDRRGYTF. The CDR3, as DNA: TGTGCCAGCAGCAAAGACCGACGAGGCTACACCTTC.